This T cell receptor beta chain originates from a study of blood T cell repertoires in COVID-19. At the level of the study: The samples span acute and convalescent COVID-19 from the United States, Italy and Spain.

V lost 5 bases, J lost 3 bases, and 4 bases stayed unmatched. The CDR3 runs 14 residues. Germline V lookup: CDR1 SGHTA, CDR2 FQGNSA. Per the original data handling: Nucleated cell counts were estimated from reference gene primer amplification. Sequencing was performed with immunoSEQ multiplex PCR; in TCRdb, only in-frame clones are kept and a portion is missing. V, J and clone size reflect that table, while D and trimming were determined from the DNA. This table has 100,000 to 150,000 clones, 70% to 85% appearing once. This receptor was identified in a woman aged 55-75 years with acute or convalescent COVID-19. V usage is TRBV7-2 and J usage is TRBJ2-1, with 7 bases fitting TRBD1. Material: peripheral blood. The CDR3 spells CASSKRQGYNEQFF. In DNA, the CDR3 is TGTGCCAGCAGCAAAAGACAGGGCTACAATGAGCAGTTCTTC. The variable domain in full, completed from reference TRBV7-2 and TRBJ2-1, reads GAGVSQSPSNKVTEKGKDVELRCDPISGHTALYWYRQSLGQGLEFLIYFQGNSAPDKSGLPSDRFSAERTGGSVSTLTIQRTQQEDSAVYLCASSKRQGYNEQFFGPGTRLTVL.